This record concerns one T cell receptor beta chain sequence. These data belong to a study of blood T cell repertoires in COVID-19. Across the whole study: Material from acute and convalescent COVID-19 was sourced from the United States, Italy and Spain. From T cells, B-cell-depleted T cells, or PBMCs came the material, which was cDNA or gDNA.

V was cut by 5 bases and J by 3 bases, with 20 bases left in between. Germline assignment: CDR1 MNHEY and CDR2 SMNVEV (reference sequence). This CDR3 is 17 amino acids long. In the source study's methods: Scientists estimated how many nucleated cells there were by amplifying reference gene primers. Assay used: immunoSEQ multiplex PCR; TCRdb lists only in-frame clones, some missing. The DNA gave D and trimming, while V, J and clone size come from that table. The sample has 150,000 to 200,000 clones, 81% seen once. The TCR originated in a man aged 60 to 69 with active or convalescent COVID-19. The sample was peripheral blood. The V call is TRBV27, the J call TRBJ1-3; D is possibly TRBD1 (6 bases). CDR3 sequence (DNA): TGTGCCAGCAGTCCCCGGGGAAATCCAGGGGATGGAAACACCATATATTTT. Translation gives CASSPRGNPGDGNTIYF.